These 17 T cell receptor beta chains were sequenced from one sample in a study of blood T cell repertoires in COVID-19. Clones were sequenced by immunoSEQ multiplex PCR, and TCRdb holds only the in-frame ones, with some missing. The sample includes 200,000 to 250,000 clones, around 80% seen only once; the top ten take around 1.8%. The sequenced material came from PBMCs or T cells enriched from blood (not recorded which). These receptors all come from a man aged 55 to 70 who had recovered from COVID-19.

The V and J genes are TRBV30 and TRBJ1-2; 12 bases agree with TRBD1. CDR1 GTSNPN and CDR2 SVGIG come from the germline V gene (reference sequence). The CDR3 has 17 amino acids. J lost 6 bases, V lost 3 bases, and 14 bases had no gene match. The CDR3 bases are TGTGCCTGGAGGACCCCCCCGGGACAGGGGGCAAGGGATGGCTACACCTTC. Amino acids: CAWRTPPGQGARDGYTF.

The chain has TRBV9 and TRBJ1-1; perhaps TRBD1 as D (6 bases). CDR1 SGDLS and CDR2 YYNGEE come from the germline V gene. This CDR3 is 14 amino acids long. Trimming took off 4 bases at V and 5 bases at J, with 15 bases between the two ends. CDR3 region: CASSPQPQGTEAFF. The CDR3 coding sequence is TGTGCCAGCAGCCCTCAACCACAGGGAACTGAAGCTTTCTTT.

CDR3 coding DNA: TGTGCCAGCAGCTTATCGTGGGGGGACCACAATGAGCAGTTCTTC. Protein sequence: CASSLSWGDHNEQFF. The rearrangement uses TRBV7-2 and TRBJ2-1; a weak D match, TRBD2 (6 bases). The CDR3 runs to 15 residues. V lost 2 bases to trimming and J lost 5 bases, with 13 bases between them. CDR1 and CDR2 (germline): SGHTA, FQGNSA.

This chain connects TRBV18 to TRBJ1-2; D remains unclear. CDR3 size: 12 residues. Trimming took 2 bases from V and 3 from J, leaving 4 bases between them. In germline, CDR1 is KGHSH, CDR2 LQKENI. The CDR3 DNA sequence: TGTGCCAGCTCACCAACGGACTATGGCTACACCTTC. This codes for CASSPTDYGYTF.

This chain connects TRBV27 to TRBJ2-5, with 16 bases fitting TRBD2. Unmatched junction bases numbered 4, after V lost 4 bases and J lost 11 bases. Germline V gene data show CDR1 as MNHEY and CDR2 as SMNVEV (reference sequence). The CDR3 is made up of 14 amino acids. The CDR3 region has the DNA TGTGCCAGCAGTTCGGGACTAGCGGGGGGGCCGCAGTACTTC. Translation: CASSSGLAGGPQYF.

This rearrangement joins TRBV20-1 to TRBJ1-1; D remains ambiguous. The CDR3 extends over 11 amino acids. Trimming removed 6 bases at V and 0 bases at J, with 5 bases between. Per germline, CDR1 DFQATT and CDR2 SNEGSKA (reference sequence). CDR3 in DNA: TGCAGTGCGTTCATGAACACTGAAGCTTTCTTT. Translated: CSAFMNTEAFF.

The chain is built from TRBV5-1 and TRBJ1-1; weak D call: TRBD1 (5 bases). CDR3 size: 19 residues. The germline V gene encodes CDR1 SGHRS and CDR2 YFSETQ. Trimming cost V 2 bases and J 3 bases, with 26 bases left between them. The CDR3 coding sequence is TGCGCCAGCAGCTTTTCGGGACTGGATCTTCGGGTTCGCGACACTGAAGCTTTCTTT. It translates to CASSFSGLDLRVRDTEAFF.

This clone occurred a few times. J is TRBJ1-1 and V is TRBV7-8; maybe TRBD1 (5 bases). This CDR3 spans 14 amino acids. Trimming took 4 bases from V and 5 from J, leaving 14 bases between them. CDR1 and CDR2 from the germline V gene are SGHVS and FQNEAQ. CDR3 residues: CASSYSQGGTEAFF. CDR3 sequence (DNA): TGTGCCAGCAGCTATTCCCAGGGAGGAACTGAAGCTTTCTTT.

This clone was recorded only once. V gene TRBV19 combines with J gene TRBJ1-2; D may be TRBD1 (6 bases). V was trimmed by 6 bases and J by 5 bases, leaving 19 bases between them. The CDR3 contains 15 residues. Per the germline V gene, CDR1 is LNHDA and CDR2 is SQIVND (reference sequence). CDR3 protein: CASRGAGRFGYGYTF. CDR3 DNA sequence: TGTGCCAGTAGGGGGGCAGGGCGATTCGGGTATGGCTACACCTTC.

This rearrangement joins TRBV7-2 to TRBJ2-5, with 9 nucleotides matching TRBD1. This CDR3 comprises 15 residues. Germline values: CDR1 SGHTA, CDR2 FQGNSA. V lost 3 bases to trimming and J lost 4 bases; unmatched junction nucleotides: 6. The CDR3 protein is CASSLLGDRVETQYF. In DNA form, the CDR3 reads TGTGCCAGCAGCTTGCTAGGGGACAGGGTAGAGACCCAGTACTTC.

The V gene is TRBV10-3, the J gene TRBJ2-5; 12 bases agree with TRBD1. Trimming took 6 bases from V and 5 from J; bases not matched to a gene: 7. The V gene's germline CDR1 is ENHRY and CDR2 SYGVKD. This CDR3 region has 15 residues. The CDR3 spells CAIRQPGQGAETQYF. The CDR3 DNA is TGTGCCATCAGGCAACCGGGACAGGGGGCGGAGACCCAGTACTTC.

The CDR3 spells CASSSRQGSEKLFF. CDR3 nucleotide sequence: TGCGCCAGCAGCTCCAGACAGGGTAGTGAAAAACTGTTTTTT. This sequence joins TRBV5-1 and TRBJ1-4; 7 nucleotides line up with TRBD1. Germline-derived CDR1 and CDR2 are SGHRS and YFSETQ. V shed 3 bases and J 7 bases; nucleotides not matched to a gene: 6. This CDR3 is 14 amino acids long.

This clone was seen only a few times. The V gene is TRBV5-1, the J gene TRBJ2-3, with D possibly TRBD1 on 5 matching bases. Germline CDR1 is SGHRS and CDR2 is YFSETQ. V lost 7 bases and J 4 bases, leaving 16 bases between the germline ends. The CDR3 extends over 14 amino acids. The CDR3 protein is CASLRGTLADTQYF. CDR3 in DNA: TGCGCCAGCCTTAGGGGTACTCTGGCAGATACGCAGTATTTT.

This clone was observed once. The chain employs TRBV9 and TRBJ2-1; 8 bases line up with TRBD2. With V trimmed by 4 bases and J by 8 bases, 5 bases remained unmatched. The germline V gene encodes CDR1 SGDLS and CDR2 YYNGEE. This CDR3 region has 13 residues. The chain's CDR3 is CASSLAGAYEQFF. In DNA form, the CDR3 reads TGTGCCAGCAGCCTAGCGGGTGCATATGAGCAGTTCTTC.

This chain links TRBV24-1 with TRBJ2-3, with 14 bases aligning to TRBD2. Germline V CDR1 and CDR2: KGHDR, SFDVKD. V gave up 7 bases and J gave up 2 bases; unmatched junction bases: 10. This CDR3 contains 18 residues. The CDR3 sequence: CATSRGLAGGPNTDTQYF. The CDR3, as DNA: TGTGCCACCAGCCGCGGACTAGCGGGGGGCCCAAACACAGATACGCAGTATTTT.

This clone was recorded a few times. The chain couples TRBV7-3 to TRBJ1-1, with unresolved D. Germline CDR1 and CDR2: SGHTA and FQGTGA. This CDR3 is built from 13 residues. Trimming pared 5 bases from V and 1 base from J, leaving 8 bases between. CDR3 nucleotides: TGTGCCAGCAGCCTACTAGGGAACACTGAAGCTTTCTTT. Protein product: CASSLLGNTEAFF.

V usage is TRBV7-6 and J usage is TRBJ2-2; TRBD1 matches 9 bases. The CDR3 length is 15 residues. The germline V gene has CDR1 SGHVS and CDR2 FNYEAQ. J was trimmed by 5 bases and V by 4 bases; bases with no gene match: 5. DNA of the CDR3: TGTGCCAGCAGCTCCCGGGACAGGGATACCGGGGAGCTGTTTTTT. Protein product: CASSSRDRDTGELFF.